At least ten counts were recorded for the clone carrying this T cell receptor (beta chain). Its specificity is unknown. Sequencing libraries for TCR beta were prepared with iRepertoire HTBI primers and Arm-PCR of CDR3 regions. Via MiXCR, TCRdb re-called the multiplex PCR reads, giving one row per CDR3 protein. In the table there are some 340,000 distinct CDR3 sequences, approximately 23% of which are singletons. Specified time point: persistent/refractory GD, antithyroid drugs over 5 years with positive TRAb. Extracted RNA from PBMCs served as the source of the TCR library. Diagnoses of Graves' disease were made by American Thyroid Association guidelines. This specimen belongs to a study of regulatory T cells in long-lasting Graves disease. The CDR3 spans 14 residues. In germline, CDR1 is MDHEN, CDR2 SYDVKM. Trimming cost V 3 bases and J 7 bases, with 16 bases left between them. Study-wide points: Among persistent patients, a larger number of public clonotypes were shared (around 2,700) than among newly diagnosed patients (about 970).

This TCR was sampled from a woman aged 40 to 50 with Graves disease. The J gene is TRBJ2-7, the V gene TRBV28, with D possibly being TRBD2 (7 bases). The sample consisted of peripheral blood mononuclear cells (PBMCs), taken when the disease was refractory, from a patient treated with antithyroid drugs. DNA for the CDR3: TGTGCCAGCAGTTTCGGGGGGCCCTCGCGGGAGCAGTACTTC. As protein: CASSFGGPSREQYF.